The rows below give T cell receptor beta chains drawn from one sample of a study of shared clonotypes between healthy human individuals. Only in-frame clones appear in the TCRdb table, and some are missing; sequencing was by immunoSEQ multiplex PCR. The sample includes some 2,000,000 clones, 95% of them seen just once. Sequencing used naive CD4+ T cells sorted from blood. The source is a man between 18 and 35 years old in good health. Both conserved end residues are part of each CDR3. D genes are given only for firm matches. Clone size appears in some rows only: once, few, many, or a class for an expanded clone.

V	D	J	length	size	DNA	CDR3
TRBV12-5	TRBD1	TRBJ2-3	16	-	TGTGCTAGTGGCTCCGGGACAGGGGGAGGCACAGATACGCAGTATTTT	CASGSGTGGGTDTQYF
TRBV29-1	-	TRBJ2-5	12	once	TGCAGCGCAGGACAGATCCAAGAGACCCAGTACTTC	CSAGQIQETQYF
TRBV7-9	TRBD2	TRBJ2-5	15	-	TGTGCCAGCAGCTTGAGTAGCGGGAGTCAAGAGACCCAGTACTTC	CASSLSSGSQETQYF
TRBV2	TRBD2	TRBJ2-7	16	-	TGTGCCAGCAGGACCAGACTAGCCACGGCCGGCTACGAGCAGTACTTC	CASRTRLATAGYEQYF
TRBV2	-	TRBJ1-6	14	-	TGTGCCAGCAGTGATCTACAGATTAATTCACCCCTCCACTTT	CASSDLQINSPLHF
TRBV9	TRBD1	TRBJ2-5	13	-	TGTGCCAGCAGCGGCAGGGGGATAGAGACCCAGTACTTC	CASSGRGIETQYF
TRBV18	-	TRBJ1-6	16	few	TGTGCCAGCTCACCGCGGCAGGGCATTACGTGGTCACCCCTCCACTTT	CASSPRQGITWSPLHF
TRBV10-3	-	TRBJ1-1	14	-	TGTGCCATCATGGATCAGGGAGGGAACACTGAAGCTTTCTTT	CAIMDQGGNTEAFF
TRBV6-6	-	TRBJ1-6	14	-	TGTGCCAGCAGGGACCGGGATTATAATTCACCCCTCCACTTT	CASRDRDYNSPLHF
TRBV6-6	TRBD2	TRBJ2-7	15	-	TGTGCCAGCAGTTACTCGCCAGCGGGAGGCTACGAGCAGTACTTC	CASSYSPAGGYEQYF
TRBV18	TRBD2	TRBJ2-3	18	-	TGTGCCAGCTCACCACGACTAGCGGGGGCATCTAAGGAGGATACGCAGTATTTT	CASSPRLAGASKEDTQYF
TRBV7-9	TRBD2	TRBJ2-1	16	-	TGTGCCAGCAGCCCAAAAGGACTAGCGGGCGTCGATGAGCAGTTCTTC	CASSPKGLAGVDEQFF
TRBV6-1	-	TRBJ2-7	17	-	TGTGCCAGCAGTGAAGTATGGTTAGGGGTGCATCCCTACGAGCAGTACTTC	CASSEVWLGVHPYEQYF
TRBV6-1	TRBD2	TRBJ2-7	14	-	TGTGCCAGCCCTCGGGAGGCAGGGCAATACGAGCAGTACTTC	CASPREAGQYEQYF
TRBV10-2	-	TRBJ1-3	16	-	TGCGCCAGCAGTGAGTCGTGGGTACTCTCTGGAAACACCATATATTTT	CASSESWVLSGNTIYF
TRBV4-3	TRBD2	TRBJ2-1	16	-	TGCGCCAGCAGCCAAGAGGGCCTAGCGGGGACCAATGAGCAGTTCTTC	CASSQEGLAGTNEQFF
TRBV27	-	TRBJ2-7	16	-	TGTGCCAGCAGACACTTGACCGACAGGTTCTCCTACGAGCAGTACTTC	CASRHLTDRFSYEQYF
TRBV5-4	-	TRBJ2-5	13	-	TGTGCCAGCAGCCCGGAGGGAAAAGAGACCCAGTACTTC	CASSPEGKETQYF
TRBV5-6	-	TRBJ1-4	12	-	TGTGCCAGCAGCTCGAGGCCCGAAAAACTGTTTTTT	CASSSRPEKLFF
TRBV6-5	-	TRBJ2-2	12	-	TGTGCCAGCAGTCCCCTCACCGGGGAGCTGTTTTTT	CASSPLTGELFF
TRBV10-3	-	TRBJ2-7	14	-	TGTGCCATCTCCCGGGTGGGTAACACCTACGAGCAGTACTTC	CAISRVGNTYEQYF
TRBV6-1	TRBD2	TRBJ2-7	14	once	TGTGCCAGCAGTGATGGCGGGAGTCTATACGAGCAGTACTTC	CASSDGGSLYEQYF
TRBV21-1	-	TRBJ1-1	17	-	TGTGCCAGCAGCAGAGGACAGGGGGCGAAGCTGAACACTGAAGCTTTCTTT	CASSRGQGAKLNTEAFF
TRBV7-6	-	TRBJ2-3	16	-	TGTGCCAGCAGCTTAGGTGGGGGCAGTAGCACAGATACGCAGTATTTT	CASSLGGGSSTDTQYF
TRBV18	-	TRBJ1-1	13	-	TGTGCCAGCTCAGTTACGAAGAACACTGAAGCTTTCTTT	CASSVTKNTEAFF
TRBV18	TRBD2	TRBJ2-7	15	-	TGTGCCAGCTCACCCTCTAGCGGAGGAGTGTACGAGCAGTACTTC	CASSPSSGGVYEQYF
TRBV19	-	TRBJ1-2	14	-	TGTGCCAGCCTTGAAACAGGGAAGTCTCCTCTCTACACCTTC	CASLETGKSPLYTF
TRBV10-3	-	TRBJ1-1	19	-	TGTGCCATCTCTTCCTCACCTCCGGGGCAGCCTAAAGGTGACACTGAAGCTTTCTTT	CAISSSPPGQPKGDTEAFF
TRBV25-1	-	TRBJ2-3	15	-	TGTGCCAGCAGTGTGTGGCAGGGGTTCGCAGATACGCAGTATTTT	CASSVWQGFADTQYF
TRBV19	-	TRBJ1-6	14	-	TGTGCCAGTAGTTCCGGACGGTATAATTCACCCCTCCACTTT	CASSSGRYNSPLHF
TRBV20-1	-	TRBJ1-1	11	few	TGCAGTGCCGGGTTAATCACTGAAGCTTTCTTT	CSAGLITEAFF
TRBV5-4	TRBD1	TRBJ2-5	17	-	TGTGCCAGCAGCTTGCAGTCCGGGACAGGGTTACGAGAGACCCAGTACTTC	CASSLQSGTGLRETQYF
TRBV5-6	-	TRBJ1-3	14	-	TGTGCCAGCACCTTAGAGTTCTCTGGAAACACCATATATTTT	CASTLEFSGNTIYF
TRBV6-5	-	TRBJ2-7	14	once	TGTGCCAGCAGTCCCAATTCCGGGGCCTACGAGCAGTACTTC	CASSPNSGAYEQYF
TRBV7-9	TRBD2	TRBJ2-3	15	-	TGTGCCAGCAGCTTGAGGGGACTAGTAGCGGATACGCAGTATTTT	CASSLRGLVADTQYF
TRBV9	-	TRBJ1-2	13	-	TGTGCCAGCAGCGGGGGTTTTAACTATGGCTACACCTTC	CASSGGFNYGYTF
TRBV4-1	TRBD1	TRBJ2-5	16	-	TGCGCCAGCAGCCAATTGTTACAGGGGGCGAGAGAGACCCAGTACTTC	CASSQLLQGARETQYF
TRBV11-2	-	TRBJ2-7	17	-	TGTGCCAGCAGCTCACCGATCAGGGGTCCGTTCGCAATGGAGCAGTACTTC	CASSSPIRGPFAMEQYF
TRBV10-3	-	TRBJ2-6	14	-	TGTGCCATCAGAGGAGATTACGGGGCCAACGTCCTGACTTTC	CAIRGDYGANVLTF
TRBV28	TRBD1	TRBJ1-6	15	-	TGTGCCAGCAGTCCTCCCGACAGGGACATCTCACCCCTCCACTTT	CASSPPDRDISPLHF
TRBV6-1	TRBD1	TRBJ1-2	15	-	TGTGCCAGCAAAGATAAGGGGGCCTCGTACTATGGCTACACCTTC	CASKDKGASYYGYTF
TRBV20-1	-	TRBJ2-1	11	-	TGCAGTGCTAGTGACGCGGCTGAGCAGTTCTTC	CSASDAAEQFF
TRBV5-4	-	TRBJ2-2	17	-	TGTGCCAGCAGCTTGGCCGGGGCAGGGCGGGCATCCGGGGAGCTGTTTTTT	CASSLAGAGRASGELFF
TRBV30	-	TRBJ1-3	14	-	TGTGCCTGGAGTGTAGCTGTTTCTGGAAACACCATATATTTT	CAWSVAVSGNTIYF
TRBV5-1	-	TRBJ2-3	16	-	TGCGCCAGCAGCTGGGGGTCAAGTCAGGGCACAGATACGCAGTATTTT	CASSWGSSQGTDTQYF
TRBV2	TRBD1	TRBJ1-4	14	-	TGTGCCAGCAGTGGGGGACAGGCAAATGAAAAACTGTTTTTT	CASSGGQANEKLFF
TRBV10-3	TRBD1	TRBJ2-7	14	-	TGTGCCATCAGTACAGGGGTGGGGGTAGAAGAGCAGTACTTC	CAISTGVGVEEQYF
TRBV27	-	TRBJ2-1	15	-	TGTGCCAGCAGTTTAGTTCTTGGCTCCTACAATGAGCAGTTCTTC	CASSLVLGSYNEQFF
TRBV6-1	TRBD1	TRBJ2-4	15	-	TGTGCCAGCAGGTCCAGTGGAAGACAGGGAAACATTCAGTACTTC	CASRSSGRQGNIQYF
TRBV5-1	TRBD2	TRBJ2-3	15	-	TGCGCCAGCAGCGATCTAGCGGGAGGGCCAGATACGCAGTATTTT	CASSDLAGGPDTQYF
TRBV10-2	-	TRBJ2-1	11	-	TGCGCCAGCAGTTCTGGGGGGGAGCAGTTCTTC	CASSSGGEQFF
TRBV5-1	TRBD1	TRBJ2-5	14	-	TGCGCCAGCAGTAGAGGACAGGCAGGAGAGACCCAGTACTTC	CASSRGQAGETQYF
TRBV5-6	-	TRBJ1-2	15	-	TGTGCCAGCAGCTTGGGAAAGGCGAGGGACTATGGCTACACCTTC	CASSLGKARDYGYTF
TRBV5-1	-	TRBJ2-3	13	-	TGCGCCAGCAGCTTGGCGGGGGAGGATACGCAGTATTTT	CASSLAGEDTQYF
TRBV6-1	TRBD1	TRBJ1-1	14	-	TGTGCCAGCAGTGATTGGCAGGGGGCGACTGAAGCTTTCTTT	CASSDWQGATEAFF